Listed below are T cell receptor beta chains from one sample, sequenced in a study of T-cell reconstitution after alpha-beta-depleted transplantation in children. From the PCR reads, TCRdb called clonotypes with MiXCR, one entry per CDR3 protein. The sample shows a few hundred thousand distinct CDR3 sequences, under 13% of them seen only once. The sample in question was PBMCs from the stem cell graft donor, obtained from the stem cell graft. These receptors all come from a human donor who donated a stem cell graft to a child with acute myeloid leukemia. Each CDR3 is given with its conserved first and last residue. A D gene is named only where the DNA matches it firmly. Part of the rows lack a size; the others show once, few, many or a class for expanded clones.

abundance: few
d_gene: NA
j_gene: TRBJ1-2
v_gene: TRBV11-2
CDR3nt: TGTGCCAGCAGCTCCCAACCCGGGACACATGACTCTAACTATGGCTACACCTTC
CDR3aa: CASSSQPGTHDSNYGYTF

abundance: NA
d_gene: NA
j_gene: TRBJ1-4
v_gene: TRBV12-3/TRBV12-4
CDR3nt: TGTGCCAGCAGTTTGAGTGCCCAGGAAAAACTGTTTTTT
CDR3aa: CASSLSAQEKLFF

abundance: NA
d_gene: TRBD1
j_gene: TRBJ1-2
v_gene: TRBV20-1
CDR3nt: TGCAGTGCTAGGTCGCCAGGACAGGGAAACTATGGCTACACCTTC
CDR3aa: CSARSPGQGNYGYTF

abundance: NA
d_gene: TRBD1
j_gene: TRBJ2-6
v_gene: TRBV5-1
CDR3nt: TGCGCCAGCATACGCGGGACAGGGATCAGCTCTGGGGCCAACGTCCTGACTTTC
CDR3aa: CASIRGTGISSGANVLTF

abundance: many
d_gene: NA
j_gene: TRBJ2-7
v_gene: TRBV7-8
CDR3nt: TGTGCCAGCAGCACAGACAGTTCCTACGAGCAGTACTTC
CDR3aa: CASSTDSSYEQYF

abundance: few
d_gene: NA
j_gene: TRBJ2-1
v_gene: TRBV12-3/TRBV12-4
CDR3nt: TGTGCCAGCAAGAGCAGGGGATATTACAATGAGCAGTTCTTC
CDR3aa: CASKSRGYYNEQFF

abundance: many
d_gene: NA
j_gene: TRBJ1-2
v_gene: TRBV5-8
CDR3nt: TGTGCCAGCAGCTTAGGCCGACAGCACTATGGCTACACCTTC
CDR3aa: CASSLGRQHYGYTF

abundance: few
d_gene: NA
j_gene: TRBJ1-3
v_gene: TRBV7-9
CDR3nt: TGTGCCAGCAGTCCTAATGCTGAGCGCACCATATATTTT
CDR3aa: CASSPNAERTIYF

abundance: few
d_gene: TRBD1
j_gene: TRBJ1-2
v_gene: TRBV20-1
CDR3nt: TGCAGTGCTGGGGGGGACAGGAACTATGGCTACACCTTC
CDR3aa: CSAGGDRNYGYTF

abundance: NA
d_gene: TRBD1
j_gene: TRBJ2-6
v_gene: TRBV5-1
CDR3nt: TGCGCCAGCAGCTTGCTGGACAGGGGGCCTTACGGGGCCAACGTCCTGACTTTC
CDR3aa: CASSLLDRGPYGANVLTF

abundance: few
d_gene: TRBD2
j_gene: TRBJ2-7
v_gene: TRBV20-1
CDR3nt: TGCAGTGCTCAGGGGACTAGCGGCATCTACGAGCAGTACTTC
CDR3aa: CSAQGTSGIYEQYF

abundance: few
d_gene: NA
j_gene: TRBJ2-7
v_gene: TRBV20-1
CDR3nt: TGCAGTGCGGCAACTAGTCTCGACGAGCAGTACTTC
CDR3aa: CSAATSLDEQYF

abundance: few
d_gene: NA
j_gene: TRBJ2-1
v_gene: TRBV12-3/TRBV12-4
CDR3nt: TGTGCCAGCACCCAAACGGACAGCGGCAATGAGCAGTTCTTC
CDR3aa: CASTQTDSGNEQFF

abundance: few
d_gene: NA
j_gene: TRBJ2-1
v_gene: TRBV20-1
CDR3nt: TGCAGTGCTAGAAGGAGTGGAAATGAGCAGTTCTTC
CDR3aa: CSARRSGNEQFF

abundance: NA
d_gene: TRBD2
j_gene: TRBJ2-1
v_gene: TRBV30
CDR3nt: TGTGCCTGGAAGGCGGGAGGTCTCGGTGAGCAGTTCTTC
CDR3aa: CAWKAGGLGEQFF

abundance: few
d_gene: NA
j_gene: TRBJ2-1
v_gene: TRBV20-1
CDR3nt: TGCAGTGCTGGGGGACATCTCTCCTACAATGAGCAGTTCTTC
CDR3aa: CSAGGHLSYNEQFF

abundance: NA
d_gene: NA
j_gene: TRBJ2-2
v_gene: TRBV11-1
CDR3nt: TGTGCCGGCAGCCCCCTCGGGACGAACACCGGGGAGCTGTTTTTT
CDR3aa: CAGSPLGTNTGELFF

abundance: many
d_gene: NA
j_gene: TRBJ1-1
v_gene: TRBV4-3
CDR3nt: TGCGCCAGCAGCCAAGATGTACGACTGAACACTGAAGCTTTCTTT
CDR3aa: CASSQDVRLNTEAFF

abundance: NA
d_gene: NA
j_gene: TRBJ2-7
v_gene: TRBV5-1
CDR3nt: TGCGCCAGCAAGGGGGGCGGTGAGCAGTACTTC
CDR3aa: CASKGGGEQYF

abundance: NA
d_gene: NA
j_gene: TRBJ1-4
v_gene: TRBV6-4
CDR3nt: TGTGCCAGCAGTGACCGACAAGGTGAAAAACTGTTTTTT
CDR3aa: CASSDRQGEKLFF

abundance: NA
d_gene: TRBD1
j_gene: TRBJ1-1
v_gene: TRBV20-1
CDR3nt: TGCAGTGCTAGGAAAGGGACAGGGGAGGTAGAAGCTTTCTTT
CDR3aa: CSARKGTGEVEAFF

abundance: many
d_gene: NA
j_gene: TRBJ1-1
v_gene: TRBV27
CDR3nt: TGTGCCAGCAGCAAGACAGGTGGAGGGAACACTGAAGCTTTCTTT
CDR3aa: CASSKTGGGNTEAFF

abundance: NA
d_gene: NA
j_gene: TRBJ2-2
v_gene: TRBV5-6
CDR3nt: TGTGCCAGCAGCTTGGTACCAGACGGGGACCTGTTTTTT
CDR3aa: CASSLVPDGDLFF

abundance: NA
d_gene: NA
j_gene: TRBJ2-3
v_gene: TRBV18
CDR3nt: TGTGCCAGCTCACTATCGACAGGGACTAGCACAGATACGCAGTATTTT
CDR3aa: CASSLSTGTSTDTQYF

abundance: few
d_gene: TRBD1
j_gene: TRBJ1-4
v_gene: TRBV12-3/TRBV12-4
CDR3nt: TGTGCCAGCAGGCAAACGGCGGGACAGTCTAATGAAAAACTGTTTTTT
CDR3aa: CASRQTAGQSNEKLFF

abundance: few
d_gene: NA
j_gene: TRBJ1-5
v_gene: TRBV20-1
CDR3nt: TGCAGTGCCAGTCCACAGGGTAACAATCAGCCCCAGCATTTT
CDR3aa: CSASPQGNNQPQHF

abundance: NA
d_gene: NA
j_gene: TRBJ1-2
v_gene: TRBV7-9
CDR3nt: TGTGCCAGCAGCTTGCACCGGACAGCGAACTATGGCTACACCTTC
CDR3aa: CASSLHRTANYGYTF

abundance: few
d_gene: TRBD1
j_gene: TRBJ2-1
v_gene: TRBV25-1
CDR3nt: TGTGCCAGCAGTGAATTACGCGCCGGGACAGGGGGCCTCGATGAGCAGTTCTTC
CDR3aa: CASSELRAGTGGLDEQFF

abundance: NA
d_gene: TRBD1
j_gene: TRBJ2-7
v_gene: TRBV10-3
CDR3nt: TGTGCCATCAGCGTGGGGGGGACAGGGGGGGACGAGCAGTACTTC
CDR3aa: CAISVGGTGGDEQYF

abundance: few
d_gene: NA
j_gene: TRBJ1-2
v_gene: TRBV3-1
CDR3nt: TGTGCCAGCAGCCAGCCAGGAGGGGGAAACTATGGCTACACCTTC
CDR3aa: CASSQPGGGNYGYTF

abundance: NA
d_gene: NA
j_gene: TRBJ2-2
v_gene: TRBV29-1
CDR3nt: TGCAGCGCCTTAAAGGCCGGGGAGCTGTTTTTT
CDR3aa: CSALKAGELFF

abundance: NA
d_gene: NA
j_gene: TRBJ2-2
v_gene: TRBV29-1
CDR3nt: TGCAGCGTTGAGAGGGAATACACCGGGGAGCTGTTTTTT
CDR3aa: CSVEREYTGELFF

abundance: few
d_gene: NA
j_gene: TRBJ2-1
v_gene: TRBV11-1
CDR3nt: TGTGCCAGCAGCGTGGACAGACCACTTTTGCCCTACAATGAGCAGTTCTTC
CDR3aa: CASSVDRPLLPYNEQFF

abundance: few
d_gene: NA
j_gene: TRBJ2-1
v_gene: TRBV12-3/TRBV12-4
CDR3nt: TGTGCCAGCAGCGAGAGTGTTTACAATGAGCAGTTCTTC
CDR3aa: CASSESVYNEQFF

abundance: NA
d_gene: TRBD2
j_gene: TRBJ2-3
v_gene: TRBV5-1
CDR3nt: TGCGCCAGCAGTAGCGGTGCGGGGGACTGGAATACGCAGTATTTT
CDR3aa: CASSSGAGDWNTQYF

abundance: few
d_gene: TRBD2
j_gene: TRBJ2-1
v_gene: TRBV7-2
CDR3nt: TGTGCCAGCAGCTTAGTGGGACTAGCGGCCTACAATGAGCAGTTCTTC
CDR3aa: CASSLVGLAAYNEQFF

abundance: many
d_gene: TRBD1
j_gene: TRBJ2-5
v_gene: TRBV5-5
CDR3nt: TGTGCCAGCAGACGGGAACAGGGGTGGGAGACCCAGTACTTC
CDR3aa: CASRREQGWETQYF

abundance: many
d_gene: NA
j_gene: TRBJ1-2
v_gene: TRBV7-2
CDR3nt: TGTGCCAGCAGCTTAGCACACATCCAGAAAATTGGCTACACCTTC
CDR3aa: CASSLAHIQKIGYTF

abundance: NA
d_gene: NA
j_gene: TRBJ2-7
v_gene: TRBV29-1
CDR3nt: TGCAGCGTTGCTGCCGACTCCTACGAGCAGTACTTC
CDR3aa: CSVAADSYEQYF

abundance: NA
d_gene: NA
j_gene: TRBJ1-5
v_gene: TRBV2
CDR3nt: TGTGCCAGCAGGAGAGGAGGTCAGCCCCAGCATTTT
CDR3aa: CASRRGGQPQHF

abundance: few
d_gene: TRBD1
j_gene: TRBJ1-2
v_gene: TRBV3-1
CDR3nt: TGTGCCAGCAGCCAAGACGGACAGGGATACTATGGCTACACCTTC
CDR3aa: CASSQDGQGYYGYTF

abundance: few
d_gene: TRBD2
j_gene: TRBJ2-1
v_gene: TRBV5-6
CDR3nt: TGTGCCAGCAGCTTGTTTGCCCTAGCGGGAGGAAATGAGCAGTTCTTC
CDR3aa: CASSLFALAGGNEQFF

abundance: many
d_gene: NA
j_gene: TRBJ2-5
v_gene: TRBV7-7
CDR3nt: TGTGCTAGCAGCTCCCTAGGAGGGGGCGGCGGAGAGACCCAGTACTTC
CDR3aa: CASSSLGGGGGETQYF

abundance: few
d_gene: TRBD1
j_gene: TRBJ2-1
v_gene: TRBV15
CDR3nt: TGTGCCACCAGCCAACGGACAGGGATCAATGAGCAGTTCTTC
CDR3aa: CATSQRTGINEQFF

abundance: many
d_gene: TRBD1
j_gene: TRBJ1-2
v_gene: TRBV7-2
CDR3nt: TGTGCCAGCAGCTTAGCACAGGGGGGCTATGGCTACACCTTC
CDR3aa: CASSLAQGGYGYTF